Shown below are 18 T cell receptor beta chains from a single sample sequenced in a study of T cell repertoires in cytomegalovirus infection. MiXCR, applied by TCRdb to the reads, yields one record per CDR3 protein. The data show hundreds of thousands of distinct CDR3 sequences, with roughly 17% seen just once and around 11% held by the top ten. The sample comprised PBMCs. These receptors originate from a human donor in good health (CMV status not recorded). Some clones in this sample may be carry-over from other donors' samples.

This clonotype came up many times. This chain links TRBV28 with TRBJ2-5; D gene uncertain. Germline assignment: CDR1 MDHEN and CDR2 SYDVKM. This CDR3 spans 18 amino acids. V lost 7 bases and J lost 2, with 26 bases in between. The CDR3 region is CASTPWAVTDGIQETQYF. The CDR3 DNA reads as TGTGCCAGCACTCCCTGGGCGGTTACAGACGGAATTCAAGAGACCCAGTACTTC. Together with reference TRBV28 and TRBJ2-5, the CDR3 gives the full variable domain: DVKVTQSSRYLVKRTGEKVFLECVQDMDHENMFWYRQDPGLGLRLIYFSYDVKMKEKGDIPEGYSVSREKKERFSLILESASTNQTSMYLCASTPWAVTDGIQETQYFGPGTRLLVL.

The chain combines TRBV20-1 with TRBJ1-1; no definite D call. Trimming shortened V by 3 bases and J by 1 base, and 15 bases separated the two germline ends. Germline loops: CDR1 DFQATT, CDR2 SNEGSKA (reference sequence). The CDR3 runs to 15 residues. CDR3: CSASRSGWRNTEAFF. The DNA of the CDR3 is TGCAGTGCTAGTAGGAGTGGGTGGAGGAACACTGAAGCTTTCTTT.

This clonotype was detected a few times. The rearrangement links TRBV6-5 to TRBJ2-2, with 9 bases matching TRBD1. The CDR3 contains 15 residues. J was trimmed by 6 bases and V by 6 bases; bases with no gene match: 8. Germline loops: CDR1 MNHEY, CDR2 SVGAGI. CDR3 protein: CASRRTGVGAGELFF. The CDR3 coding sequence is TGTGCCAGCAGGCGGACAGGGGTTGGCGCCGGGGAGCTGTTTTTT.

This rearrangement joins TRBV25-1 to TRBJ1-2, with 8 bases identical to TRBD1. From germline, CDR1 is MGHDK and CDR2 SYGVNS. This CDR3 is built from 15 residues. Unmatched junction bases numbered 7, after V lost 2 bases and J lost 5 bases. CDR3 amino acids: CASSETGQGRYGYTF. DNA for the CDR3: TGTGCCAGCAGTGAAACCGGACAGGGACGATATGGCTACACCTTC.

V is TRBV14 and J is TRBJ2-3, with TRBD1 identical over 7 bases. The germline V gene has CDR1 SGHDN and CDR2 FVKESK. The CDR3 consists of 18 residues. The J segment lost 3 bases and the V segment lost 5 bases, leaving 17 bases of the junction unmatched. CDR3 sequence (DNA): TGTGCCAGCAGCGGGGGACAGAAATCCGCTCGCATAACAGATACGCAGTATTTT. As protein: CASSGGQKSARITDTQYF.

The V and J genes are TRBV5-8 and TRBJ2-5; D is possibly TRBD1 or TRBD2 (5 bases each). The CDR3 covers 15 residues. The germline V gene encodes CDR1 SGHTS and CDR2 YDEGEE. V dropped 5 bases and J dropped 2 bases, with 16 bases sitting between them. In DNA, the CDR3 is TGTGCCAGCAGTCCAGGGACGGCAGATCAAGAGACCCAGTACTTC. Its translation: CASSPGTADQETQYF. Drawing the rest from reference TRBV5-8 and TRBJ2-5, the complete variable domain is EAGVTQSPTHLIKTRGQQATLRCSPISGHTSVYWYQQALGLGLQFLLWYDEGEERNRGNFPPRFSGRQFPNYSSELNVNALELEDSALYLCASSPGTADQETQYFGPGTRLLVL.

This clonotype was detected a few times. The rearrangement links TRBV12-3 or TRBV12-4 to TRBJ1-1, with D maybe TRBD1 (5 bases). With 6 bases removed from V and 0 bases from J, the gap between germline ends came to 14 bases. The CDR3 consists of 15 residues. CDR3 sequence (DNA): TGTGCCAGCAGGCCCTCGGGACCGATGAACACTGAAGCTTTCTTT. The encoded protein is CASRPSGPMNTEAFF.

This clonotype came up a few times. The chain links TRBV28 to TRBJ1-5; 9 nucleotides align to TRBD1. This CDR3 has 18 residues. V lost 5 bases to trimming and J lost 0 bases; unmatched junction nucleotides: 11. CDR1 and CDR2 (germline): MDHEN, SYDVKM. In nucleotides, the CDR3 is TGTGCCAGCAGTCCCACAGGGGGCGGAATTTATAGCAATCAGCCCCAGCATTTT. Translation: CASSPTGGGIYSNQPQHF.

This sequence joins TRBV4-2 and TRBJ2-1; TRBD2 matches at 8 bases. Trimming at V came to 0 bases and at J to 8 bases, leaving 6 bases not matched to a gene. Germline V gene lookup returns CDR1 LGHNA and CDR2 YNFKEQ. CDR3 size: 15 residues. CDR3 coding DNA: TGTGCCAGCAGCCAAGATCGGGGGGGATGGGATGAGCAGTTCTTC. This sequence encodes CASSQDRGGWDEQFF.

V and J are TRBV11-2 and TRBJ1-3; no firm D call. The CDR3 totals 16 residues. Trimming cost V 0 bases and J 0 bases, with 9 bases left between them. Germline assignment: CDR1 SGHAT and CDR2 FQNNGV. CDR3 sequence reads: CASSLEAVSSGNTIYF. The CDR3 nucleotides read TGTGCCAGCAGCTTAGAGGCCGTCAGCTCTGGAAACACCATATATTTT. Full variable domain (missing parts from reference TRBV11-2 and TRBJ1-3): EAGVAQSPRYKIIEKRQSVAFWCNPISGHATLYWYQQILGQGPKLLIQFQNNGVVDDSQLPKDRFSAERLKGVDSTLKIQPAKLEDSAVYLCASSLEAVSSGNTIYFGEGSWLTVV.

This clonotype was found many times. The gene calls are TRBV6-2 or TRBV6-3 and TRBJ2-1, with TRBD2 matching over 12 bases. The CDR3 loop spans 17 amino acids. Trimming at V came to 8 bases and at J to 7 bases, leaving 15 bases not matched to a gene. Per the germline V gene, CDR1 is MNHEY and CDR2 is SVGEGT. CDR3 sequence (DNA): TGTGCCAGCTCCCCAGGACTAGCGGGGAATCTGTTAAATGAGCAGTTCTTC. Translation gives CASSPGLAGNLLNEQFF.

This clonotype was seen ten or more times. The rearrangement links TRBV7-2 to TRBJ2-1; D may match TRBD1 or TRBD2 (6 bases each). The germline V and J ends were trimmed by 1 base and 4 bases, with 11 bases remaining between them. The CDR3 runs to 15 residues. The germline V gene has CDR1 SGHTA and CDR2 FQGNSA. DNA for the CDR3: TGTGCCAGCAGCTTAGGAGGGGGGAAGTACAATGAGCAGTTCTTC. Protein sequence: CASSLGGGKYNEQFF. The full variable domain, with the rest looked up from reference TRBV7-2 and TRBJ2-1, is GAGVSQSPSNKVTEKGKDVELRCDPISGHTALYWYRQSLGQGLEFLIYFQGNSAPDKSGLPSDRFSAERTGGSVSTLTIQRTQQEDSAVYLCASSLGGGKYNEQFFGPGTRLTVL.

The CDR3 region is CASSQDGPGRYSNQPQHF. For the CDR3, the DNA is TGTGCCAGCAGCCAAGATGGCCCGGGGCGATATAGCAATCAGCCCCAGCATTTT. The chain is built from TRBV3-1 and TRBJ1-5, with D tentatively TRBD1 (5 bases). This CDR3 is 18 amino acids long. Germline CDR1 reads LGHDT; CDR2 reads YNNKEL (reference sequence). Trimming left V 0 bases short and J 0 bases short, with 15 bases between.

The rearrangement joins TRBV20-1 to TRBJ2-2, with 7 bases that match TRBD1. J lost 4 bases, V lost 2 bases, and 4 bases had no gene match. The CDR3 has 14 residues. Germline V gives CDR1 DFQATT, CDR2 SNEGSKA (reference sequence). The CDR3 here is CSARLGDSTGELFF. CDR3 DNA: TGCAGTGCTAGATTAGGGGACAGCACCGGGGAGCTGTTTTTT.

V gene TRBV6-5 combines with J gene TRBJ1-6; D gene ambiguous. The CDR3 consists of 16 residues. CDR1 is MNHEY and CDR2 is SVGAGI in the germline V gene. Trimming pared 0 bases from V and 0 bases from J, leaving 6 bases between. In DNA, the CDR3 is TGTGCCAGCAGTTACTCTTTCAGCTCCTATAATTCACCCCTCCACTTT. Translation: CASSYSFSSYNSPLHF.

This clonotype was counted many times. This chain joins TRBV6-2 or TRBV6-3 and TRBJ2-7, with TRBD1 as a possible D gene (6 bases). Germline CDR1 MNHEY, CDR2 SVGEGT. V was pared by 7 bases and J by 7 bases, with 11 bases between. The CDR3 length is 11 residues. CDR3 loop: CASTQGGEQYF. The CDR3 DNA is TGTGCCAGCACACAGGGTGGGGAGCAGTACTTC.

This clonotype was picked up a small number of times. The chain combines TRBV3-1 with TRBJ2-7, with a tentative D call TRBD2 (5 bases). The germline V gene has CDR1 LGHDT and CDR2 YNNKEL (reference sequence). This CDR3 is built from 15 residues. V was clipped by 4 bases and J by 1 base, with 14 bases between them. CDR3 loop: CASSLKPGGSYEQYF. CDR3 nucleotide sequence: TGTGCCAGCAGCCTCAAGCCGGGCGGGTCCTACGAGCAGTACTTC.

This clonotype has a handful of counts. The rearrangement links TRBV7-9 to TRBJ1-2; a possible D gene is TRBD1 (5 bases). CDR1 is SEHNR and CDR2 is FQNEAQ in the germline V gene (reference sequence). The CDR3 spans 13 residues. V dropped 6 bases and J dropped 5 bases, with 13 bases sitting between them. CDR3 residues: CASSPGGMYGYTF. The CDR3 DNA is TGTGCCAGCAGTCCGGGGGGGATGTATGGCTACACCTTC.